These T cell receptor beta chains were read from a single sample in a study of blood T cell repertoires in COVID-19. Method: immunoSEQ multiplex PCR; TCRdb's copy keeps in-frame clones and lacks some. This table has 120,000 or so clones, 80% to 85% appearing once. Input material: peripheral blood. Receptor source: a woman aged 45 to 65 with acute or convalescent COVID-19. CDR3s include the opening cysteine and the closing phenylalanine or tryptophan. Each record gives: D gene, V gene, clone size, J gene, CDR3 DNA, CDR3 protein. D genes are given only for firm matches. Some rows have no size entry. The others give once, few or many, or a class for an expanded clone.

d_call: TRBD1; v_call: TRBV11-3; clone_size: once; j_call: TRBJ2-7; cdr3_nt: TGTGCCAGCAGCTTAGCCGGGACAGGACTCTACGAGCAGTACTTC; cdr3_aa: CASSLAGTGLYEQYF
d_call: TRBD2; v_call: TRBV29-1; clone_size: NA; j_call: TRBJ2-7; cdr3_nt: TGCAGCGTCCGGACTAGCGGGAGTTCTTACGAGCAGTACTTC; cdr3_aa: CSVRTSGSSYEQYF
d_call: TRBD2; v_call: TRBV11-2; clone_size: NA; j_call: TRBJ2-1; cdr3_nt: TGTGCCAGCAGCGTTCGGAGCGGGGGATACAATGAGCAGTTCTTC; cdr3_aa: CASSVRSGGYNEQFF
d_call: NA; v_call: TRBV11-2; clone_size: few; j_call: TRBJ2-1; cdr3_nt: TGTGCCAGCAGCTATACAGTATCCAATGAGCAGTTCTTC; cdr3_aa: CASSYTVSNEQFF
d_call: NA; v_call: TRBV7-6; clone_size: once; j_call: TRBJ1-1; cdr3_nt: TGTGCCAGCAGCTTAGCCCCAGGAACTGAAGCTTTCTTT; cdr3_aa: CASSLAPGTEAFF
d_call: NA; v_call: TRBV10-3; clone_size: NA; j_call: TRBJ2-1; cdr3_nt: TGTGCCATCAGTGTCGGCCTTCAGGATGAGCAGTTCTTC; cdr3_aa: CAISVGLQDEQFF
d_call: NA; v_call: TRBV4-1; clone_size: NA; j_call: TRBJ1-4; cdr3_nt: TGCGCCAGCAGCCAAGATCCCGGGGTTAATGAAAAACTGTTTTTT; cdr3_aa: CASSQDPGVNEKLFF
d_call: NA; v_call: TRBV3-1/TRBV3-2; clone_size: NA; j_call: TRBJ2-3; cdr3_nt: TGTGCCAGCAGCCAGGGACTCCGTAGCACAGATACGCAGTATTTT; cdr3_aa: CASSQGLRSTDTQYF
d_call: NA; v_call: TRBV28; clone_size: many; j_call: TRBJ1-6; cdr3_nt: TGTGCCAGCAGCACTGCGGGCTCCTATAATTCACCCCTCCACTTT; cdr3_aa: CASSTAGSYNSPLHF
d_call: NA; v_call: TRBV7-6; clone_size: NA; j_call: TRBJ2-2; cdr3_nt: TGTGCCAGCAGCTTAGTCTCGGGAGAATTTATCGGGGAGCTGTTTTTT; cdr3_aa: CASSLVSGEFIGELFF
d_call: TRBD2; v_call: TRBV29-1; clone_size: NA; j_call: TRBJ2-5; cdr3_nt: TGCAGCGGACTAGCCTCCGCGCAAGAGACCCAGTACTTC; cdr3_aa: CSGLASAQETQYF
d_call: TRBD2; v_call: TRBV28; clone_size: few; j_call: TRBJ2-3; cdr3_nt: TGTGCCAGCAGTTTAATCACTAGCGGGACAAGCACAGATACGCAGTATTTT; cdr3_aa: CASSLITSGTSTDTQYF
d_call: TRBD1; v_call: TRBV11-2; clone_size: NA; j_call: TRBJ1-5; cdr3_nt: TGTGCCAGCAGCTTAGCGGGGACAGCAGGCAATCAGCCCCAGCATTTT; cdr3_aa: CASSLAGTAGNQPQHF
d_call: TRBD1; v_call: TRBV27; clone_size: NA; j_call: TRBJ2-7; cdr3_nt: TGTGCCAGTCAGACGACGACTAAGGGACAGCTATACGAGCAGTACTTC; cdr3_aa: CASQTTTKGQLYEQYF
d_call: NA; v_call: TRBV5-5; clone_size: NA; j_call: TRBJ2-1; cdr3_nt: TGTGCCAGCAGCTTGTCCGGCACAGGAGGGAACAATGAGCAGTTCTTC; cdr3_aa: CASSLSGTGGNNEQFF
d_call: NA; v_call: TRBV7-3; clone_size: NA; j_call: TRBJ1-1; cdr3_nt: TGTGCCAGCAGCTTAGGGCCTGGTTTGGTAGCTTTCTTT; cdr3_aa: CASSLGPGLVAFF
d_call: TRBD2; v_call: TRBV5-1; clone_size: NA; j_call: TRBJ2-7; cdr3_nt: TGCGCCAGCAGCTTGGGACTAGCGGGGTGGGAGCAGTACTTC; cdr3_aa: CASSLGLAGWEQYF
d_call: NA; v_call: TRBV7-9; clone_size: few; j_call: TRBJ1-1; cdr3_nt: TGTGCCAGCAGCTCCCAGGGAGGCACTGAAGCTTTCTTT; cdr3_aa: CASSSQGGTEAFF
d_call: TRBD1; v_call: TRBV10-3; clone_size: once; j_call: TRBJ1-1; cdr3_nt: TGTGCCATCAGTGGCTCCGGGACAGAGAAAGCTTTCTTT; cdr3_aa: CAISGSGTEKAFF
d_call: TRBD1; v_call: TRBV18; clone_size: few; j_call: TRBJ1-4; cdr3_nt: TGTGCCAGCTCGCGAGACAGGGTAACTAATGAAAAACTGTTTTTT; cdr3_aa: CASSRDRVTNEKLFF
d_call: TRBD1; v_call: TRBV6-5; clone_size: NA; j_call: TRBJ2-1; cdr3_nt: TGTGCCAGCGGGACAGGGAGCAATGAGCAGTTCTTC; cdr3_aa: CASGTGSNEQFF
d_call: NA; v_call: TRBV3-1/TRBV3-2; clone_size: NA; j_call: TRBJ2-2; cdr3_nt: TGTGCCAGCAGAACCTACGTAGGGACAACGAACACCGGGGAGCTGTTTTTT; cdr3_aa: CASRTYVGTTNTGELFF
d_call: NA; v_call: TRBV2; clone_size: NA; j_call: TRBJ1-1; cdr3_nt: TGTGCCAGCAGCGACATGTACACTGAAGCTTTCTTT; cdr3_aa: CASSDMYTEAFF
d_call: NA; v_call: TRBV9; clone_size: once; j_call: TRBJ2-1; cdr3_nt: TGTGCCAGCAGCGTAGGAGGGTTGCTCAGCTCCTACAATGAGCAGTTCTTC; cdr3_aa: CASSVGGLLSSYNEQFF
d_call: TRBD2; v_call: TRBV7-9; clone_size: once; j_call: TRBJ2-1; cdr3_nt: TGTGCCAGCAGCTTTGGGCTAGCGGGATTCAATGAGCAGTTCTTC; cdr3_aa: CASSFGLAGFNEQFF
d_call: NA; v_call: TRBV6-5; clone_size: NA; j_call: TRBJ2-2; cdr3_nt: TGTGCCAGCAGGGGGGGCGGGGAGCTGTTTTTT; cdr3_aa: CASRGGGELFF
d_call: NA; v_call: TRBV18; clone_size: NA; j_call: TRBJ2-2; cdr3_nt: TGTGCCAGCTCACCCCTCGGACAGATCACCGGGGAGCTGTTTTTT; cdr3_aa: CASSPLGQITGELFF
d_call: NA; v_call: TRBV25-1; clone_size: NA; j_call: TRBJ1-4; cdr3_nt: TGTGCCAGCAGTGAATACGCAACTAATGAAAAACTGTTTTTT; cdr3_aa: CASSEYATNEKLFF